This T cell receptor (beta chain) was profiled in a study of blood T cell repertoires in COVID-19 (TCRdb year 2020). Study-level background: Samples from collaborators originated in the United States, Italy and Spain and spanned both the acute and convalescent phases of COVID-19. The prospective study material was composed of cDNA or gDNA derived from T cells, B-cell-depleted T cells, or PBMCs. Deeply sampled blood TCRbeta repertoires from subjects exposed to, actively infected with, or recovered from COVID-19 were included in the dataset. The repertoires were released in a freely available public database intended as a resource for research on the immune response to SARS-CoV-2. The samples were drawn from two sources: the first 160 participants of the ongoing ImmuneRACE study, and 1,000 to 1,500 subjects contributed by 6 global collaborators. A de-identified subject ID, COVID-19 status, age in years and sex were almost always included in the sample metadata. Where available, HLA class I and class II types were obtained from metadata supplied by the sample provider rather than from assay-based typing. General study outcomes and caveats: The amount of clinical and demographic metadata varied by source and participant and was provided uncurated.

TCRbeta CDR3 regions were amplified from genomic DNA by means of the immunoSEQ Assay, a bias-controlled multiplex PCR. In the source study's methods: Nucleated cell counts per sample were estimated from amplification of reference gene primers within the assay. Sequence reads were collapsed and filtered to measure the absolute abundance of every unique TCRbeta CDR3 rearrangement. For each sample, productive Simpson clonality was calculated by taking the square root of Simpson's diversity index across productive rearrangements. Here the immuneACCESS table is served through TCRdb, limited to in-frame sequences with V and J called. Missing clones are a known gap in these copies; in checked studies unresolved V genes cover under half, and the rest lacks a known reason. V, J and clone size derive from that table, while D and trimming were established from the DNA sequence. This sample is represented by fewer than 300,000 clones; about four fifths of them were singletons. Of the sample, roughly 3% is held by the ten largest clones.

Each collaborating institution followed its own protocols to collect whole blood in K2EDTA tubes. For TCRbeta analysis, collaborators shipped samples as frozen whole blood, isolated PBMCs, or DNA extracted from either of those sample types. This clone was detected a few times. Its recognized antigen is unknown. Nothing much larger sits one base from this clone, and base qualities are not available. There are 12 amino acids in the CDR3, from cysteine to phenylalanine inclusive. Only the CDR3 portion is preserved as DNA: 36 bases, with reading frame beginning at the first base. From the germline V gene, CDR1 is LGHNT and CDR2 is FRNRAP. Trimming accounts for 4 bases at V and 13 bases at J, while the number of junction bases matched to no gene is 4.

The sequence was collected from a woman aged 18-30 years with acute or convalescent COVID-19. The receptor chain draws on TRBV12-5 and TRBJ2-1; 10 central nucleotides agree with TRBD2. Sequencing used peripheral blood. CDR3 region: CASGSLAGDQFF. The DNA sequence reads TGTGCTAGTGGTTCCCTAGCGGGAGATCAGTTCTTC.